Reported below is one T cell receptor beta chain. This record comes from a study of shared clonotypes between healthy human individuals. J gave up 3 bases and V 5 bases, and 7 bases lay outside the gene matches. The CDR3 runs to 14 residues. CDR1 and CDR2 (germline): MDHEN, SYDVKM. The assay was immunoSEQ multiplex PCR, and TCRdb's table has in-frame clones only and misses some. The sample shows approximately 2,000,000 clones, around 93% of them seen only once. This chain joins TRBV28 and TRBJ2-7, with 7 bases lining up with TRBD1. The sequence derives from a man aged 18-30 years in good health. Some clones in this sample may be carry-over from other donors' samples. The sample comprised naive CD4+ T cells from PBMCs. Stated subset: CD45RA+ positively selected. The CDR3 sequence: CASSPGQALYEQYF. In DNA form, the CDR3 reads TGTGCCAGCAGTCCAGGACAGGCGCTCTACGAGCAGTACTTC.